These 14 T cell receptor beta chains share one sample of origin, sequenced in a study of T-cell memory formation after mild COVID-19. TCRdb called the 5' RACE reads again in MiXCR, with one record for every CDR3 protein. The sample gives about 120,000 distinct CDR3 sequences, about 16% of which show up once; roughly 13% is in the top ten. The sequenced sample was PBMCs or a T cell subset sorted from them (not recorded which). Receptors originate from an adult woman who had mild COVID-19 (a few samples of this study predate the infection). Cell type and time point are not known.

V and J are TRBV4-3 and TRBJ2-1; 9 positions match TRBD2. CDR1 is LGHNA, CDR2 YSLEER, per germline. V trimming: 0 bases; J trimming: 4 bases; junction bases outside the gene matches: 13. The CDR3 has 19 residues. CDR3 sequence: CASSQDKLAGLSAYNEQFF. In DNA form, the CDR3 reads TGCGCCAGCAGCCAAGATAAACTAGCGGGCCTATCAGCGTACAATGAGCAGTTCTTC.

The chain joins TRBV18 to TRBJ1-1; no reliable D call. Trimming left V 3 bases short and J 3 bases short, with 14 bases between. The CDR3 is 15 residues long. Germline CDR1 KGHSH, CDR2 LQKENI. CDR3 sequence: CASSPKPGWDTEAFF. The CDR3 nucleotides read TGTGCCAGCTCACCGAAACCGGGGTGGGACACTGAAGCTTTCTTT.

In its sample, this clonotype was seen a few times. The rearrangement uses TRBV7-2 and TRBJ2-4; D not certain. Between the trimmed V and J ends, which lost 1 base and 0 bases, there was a span of 19 bases. The germline CDR1 and CDR2 sequences are SGHTA and FQGNSA. CDR3 length: 19 residues. CDR3 residues: CASSLGGPNFRIAKNIQYF. CDR3 nucleotide sequence: TGTGCCAGCAGCTTAGGCGGACCGAATTTCCGGATAGCCAAAAACATTCAGTACTTC.

This clonotype has just a few counts. This chain connects TRBV5-1 to TRBJ1-1; no reliable D call. This CDR3 comprises 14 residues. The V and J ends lost 0 bases and 6 bases respectively, with 12 bases between them. Germline V gives CDR1 SGHRS, CDR2 YFSETQ. The chain's CDR3 is CASSLEGYPPEAFF. CDR3 nucleotide sequence: TGCGCCAGCAGCTTGGAAGGGTATCCACCTGAAGCTTTCTTT. Variable domain in full (rest from reference TRBV5-1 and TRBJ1-1): KAGVTQTPRYLIKTRGQQVTLSCSPISGHRSVSWYQQTPGQGLQFLFEYFSETQRNKGNFPGRFSGRQFSNSRSEMNVSTLELGDSALYLCASSLEGYPPEAFFGQGTRLTVV.

The chain couples TRBV7-3 to TRBJ2-2, with D perhaps matching TRBD1 or TRBD2 (5 bases each). Germline CDR1 SGHTA, CDR2 FQGTGA. The CDR3 totals 16 residues. The V end was cut by 4 bases, the J end by 4 bases, with 16 bases between. The CDR3 DNA follows: TGTGCCAGCAGCTCAGCTCCGCCCGGGGCCACCGGGGAGCTGTTTTTT. Its protein product is CASSSAPPGATGELFF.

This clonotype was seen a handful of times. The chain links TRBV4-2 to TRBJ2-7; TRBD2 aligns across 11 bases. The V gene end was trimmed by 4 bases and the J gene end by 0 bases; junction bases not matched to a gene: 11. The CDR3 extends over 18 amino acids. CDR1 and CDR2 (germline): LGHNA, YNFKEQ. CDR3 region: CASSLFTTSGSGSYEQYF. The CDR3 bases are TGTGCCAGCAGCCTTTTCACTACTAGCGGGAGTGGCTCCTACGAGCAGTACTTC.

V and J are TRBV4-3 and TRBJ2-3; D is uncertain. Germline V gene data show CDR1 as LGHNA and CDR2 as YSLEER. CDR3 length: 14 amino acids. V was cut by 0 bases and J by 2 bases, with 6 bases left in between. The CDR3 DNA reads as TGCGCCAGCAGCCAAGACCAGAACACAGATACGCAGTATTTT. Protein: CASSQDQNTDTQYF.

The chain recombines TRBV12-3 or TRBV12-4 with TRBJ2-7; no clear D gene. The ends were cut back, 2 bases at V and 2 bases at J, with 7 bases in the middle. The CDR3 extends over 13 amino acids. The CDR3 DNA sequence: TGTGCCAGCAGTTTAACCGTCCCCTACGAGCAGTACTTC. This sequence encodes CASSLTVPYEQYF.

This clonotype has only a few counts. V usage is TRBV18 and J usage is TRBJ1-6; D gene unclear. Germline V gene sequence: CDR1 KGHSH, CDR2 LQKENI. The CDR3 is made up of 16 amino acids. The V gene lost 0 bases and the J gene lost 9 bases, with 15 bases spanning the gap. DNA of the CDR3: TGTGCCAGCTCACCACCCGGACGAGGAGGGAGTTCACCCCTCCACTTT. Encoded protein: CASSPPGRGGSSPLHF.

This clonotype has ten or more counts. The chain carries TRBV5-1 and TRBJ2-3, with a tentative D call TRBD1 (5 bases). V lost 1 base and J 5 bases, leaving 8 bases between the germline ends. Germline V CDR1 and CDR2: SGHRS, YFSETQ. The CDR3 is 13 residues long. The CDR3 loop reads CASSLRRGDTQYF. The DNA for the CDR3 is TGCGCCAGCAGCTTGCGTAGGGGAGATACGCAGTATTTT.

In DNA form, the CDR3 reads TGTGCCAGCAGCCGAGGACTAGCGGGGGGCTACGAGCAGTACTTC. Protein: CASSRGLAGGYEQYF. This chain joins TRBV7-2 and TRBJ2-7; TRBD2 matches 14 bases. Unmatched junction bases numbered 3, after V lost 5 bases and J lost 3 bases. The CDR3 is 15 residues long. CDR1 is SGHTA, CDR2 FQGNSA, per germline.

Relative to its sample, this clonotype is medium-sized (0.01 to 0.1%). The genes are TRBV12-3 or TRBV12-4 and TRBJ2-1; 8 positions match TRBD2. With V trimmed by 8 bases and J by 6 bases, 9 bases remained unmatched. The CDR3 has 14 amino acids. The CDR3, as DNA: TGTGCCAGCCTAGGGACCGGGGGGGTCAATGAGCAGTTCTTC. It is translated as CASLGTGGVNEQFF.

J is TRBJ1-2 and V is TRBV7-8, with 8 bases fitting TRBD1. The germline V gene encodes CDR1 SGHVS and CDR2 FQNEAQ. V lost 3 bases and J lost 4; bases outside the gene matches: 4. This CDR3 spans 14 amino acids. The CDR3 protein is CASSLDREGYGYTF. DNA for the CDR3: TGTGCCAGCAGCTTGGACAGGGAAGGCTATGGCTACACCTTC.

This clonotype was observed a few times. CDR3 coding DNA: TGCGCCAGCAGCTCTGGCCAGGGCGACAGGGGAGCAAATGAGCAGTTCTTC. Encoded protein: CASSSGQGDRGANEQFF. J is TRBJ2-1 and V is TRBV5-1; 8 bases map to TRBD1. The V segment lost 3 bases and the J segment 7 bases; nucleotides outside the gene matches: 15. Germline CDR1 and CDR2: SGHRS and YFSETQ. The CDR3 contains 17 residues.